This entry lists 16 T cell receptor beta chains sequenced from one sample in a study of blood T cell repertoires in COVID-19 (TCRdb year 2020). Libraries were prepared through the immunoSEQ multiplex PCR assay. TCRdb's version of the immuneACCESS table is confined to in-frame rearrangements and falls short of the full clone set. An unresolved V gene accounts for under half of the shortfall where checked; the remainder is of unknown origin. The table for this sample lists approximately 70,000 clones; approximately 89% of them were counted only once. Clones ranked in the top ten supply over 10% of the sample. The sequencing sample was made of peripheral blood. These receptors were collected from a woman aged 60-75 years with acute or convalescent COVID-19.

The rearrangement joins TRBV12-3 or TRBV12-4 to TRBJ1-2; D is ambiguous. CDR3 length: 13 residues. V was pared by 2 bases and J by 4 bases, with 8 bases between. The CDR3 region is CASSLTRGYGYTF. The CDR3 coding sequence is TGTGCCAGCAGTTTAACAAGAGGCTATGGCTACACCTTC.

J is TRBJ1-1 and V is TRBV18; a possible D gene is TRBD1 (5 bases). V was trimmed by 1 base and J by 4 bases, leaving 7 bases between them. The CDR3 has 13 residues. Germline V gene lookup returns CDR1 KGHSH and CDR2 LQKENI. The CDR3 DNA reads as TGTGCCAGCTCACCACGGACACTCACTGAAGCTTTCTTT. The encoded protein is CASSPRTLTEAFF.

The chain couples TRBV11-3 to TRBJ2-3; a possible D gene is TRBD2 (6 bases). Germline V gene lookup returns CDR1 SGHNT and CDR2 YENEEA. This CDR3 comprises 12 residues. V was clipped by 5 bases and J by 6 bases, with 9 bases between them. The CDR3 spells CASSPGTDTQYF. CDR3 nucleotides: TGTGCCAGCAGCCCTGGGACTGATACGCAGTATTTT.

The chain combines TRBV5-1 with TRBJ2-1; a weak D match, TRBD2 (6 bases). The V end was cut by 5 bases, the J end by 5 bases, with 17 bases between. The CDR3 loop spans 15 amino acids. CDR1 SGHRS and CDR2 YFSETQ come from the germline V gene. The CDR3 nucleotides are TGCGCCAGCAGTCCGGCGGAGGGGCAAAACAATGAGCAGTTCTTC. Translated: CASSPAEGQNNEQFF. The full variable domain, its missing parts supplied by reference TRBV5-1 and TRBJ2-1, is KAGVTQTPRYLIKTRGQQVTLSCSPISGHRSVSWYQQTPGQGLQFLFEYFSETQRNKGNFPGRFSGRQFSNSRSEMNVSTLELGDSALYLCASSPAEGQNNEQFFGPGTRLTVL.

The chain is built from TRBV28 and TRBJ1-4; 8 bases match TRBD1. Germline V gives CDR1 MDHEN, CDR2 SYDVKM. The CDR3 is 15 amino acids. Trimming at V came to 5 bases and at J to 8 bases, leaving 10 bases not matched to a gene. The CDR3 sequence is CASSPTGGNGEKLFF. CDR3 bases: TGTGCCAGCAGTCCCACAGGGGGGAATGGAGAAAAACTGTTTTTT.

The chain couples TRBV5-6 to TRBJ2-7, with 8 bases lining up with TRBD2. CDR3 size: 15 residues. CDR1 SGHDT and CDR2 YYEEEE come from the germline V gene. Trimming cost V 7 bases and J 2 bases; bases outside gene matches: 11. The CDR3 coding sequence is TGTGCCAGCGGACTCCTTAGCGGGGTAACCTACGAGCAGTACTTC. Amino acids: CASGLLSGVTYEQYF.

This chain connects TRBV7-9 to TRBJ2-3, with D hard to call. This CDR3 comprises 19 residues. CDR1 SEHNR and CDR2 FQNEAQ come from the germline V gene (reference sequence). The ends were cut back, 4 bases at V and 1 base at J, with 24 bases in the middle. Here the CDR3 reads CASSSPTWASVPRTDTQYF. The CDR3 nucleotides read TGTGCCAGCAGCTCACCAACATGGGCTTCGGTCCCTCGCACAGATACGCAGTATTTT.

The J gene is TRBJ2-5, the V gene TRBV5-1; the D is unclear. Trimming shortened V by 0 bases and J by 9 bases, and 12 bases separated the two germline ends. Per the germline V gene, CDR1 is SGHRS and CDR2 is YFSETQ. This CDR3 region has 13 residues. CDR3 sequence reads: CASSLEGAHPQYF. The CDR3 DNA is TGCGCCAGCAGCTTGGAAGGAGCCCACCCCCAGTACTTC.

This chain connects TRBV5-1 to TRBJ1-1, with 9 bases lining up with TRBD1. The CDR3 contains 14 residues. V shed 4 bases and J 2 bases; nucleotides not matched to a gene: 3. Germline V lookup: CDR1 SGHRS, CDR2 YFSETQ. CDR3 amino acids: CASSTQGANTEAFF. Written as DNA, the CDR3 is TGCGCCAGCAGCACACAGGGGGCAAACACTGAAGCTTTCTTT.

The chain uses TRBV5-1 and TRBJ2-1; 8 bases map to TRBD2. Germline V gives CDR1 SGHRS, CDR2 YFSETQ. This CDR3 comprises 16 residues. With V trimmed by 4 bases and J by 5 bases, 11 bases remained unmatched. The CDR3 nucleotides read TGCGCCAGCAGCCCCTTATTCAGGACTAGCAACAATGAGCAGTTCTTC. It codes for CASSPLFRTSNNEQFF.

V gene TRBV7-2 combines with J gene TRBJ2-2; 9 nucleotides agree with TRBD2. This CDR3 region has 15 residues. The V gene end was trimmed by 4 bases and the J gene end by 6 bases; junction bases not matched to a gene: 6. Germline CDR1 and CDR2: SGHTA and FQGNSA. The CDR3, as DNA: TGTGCCAGCAGCTCCGGGACTAGCTGGCCCGGGGAGCTGTTTTTT. This encodes CASSSGTSWPGELFF.

This chain joins TRBV11-2 and TRBJ2-1; TRBD1 matches at 7 bases. The CDR3 is 15 residues long. Germline loops: CDR1 SGHAT, CDR2 FQNNGV. V shed 1 base and J 1 base; nucleotides not matched to a gene: 1. The CDR3 DNA reads TGTGCCAGCAGCTTAGGACAGGGTTCCTACAATGAGCAGTTCTTC. This gives the protein CASSLGQGSYNEQFF.

The chain is built from TRBV6-1 and TRBJ2-5; 10 positions agree with TRBD2. V gave up 3 bases and J gave up 5 bases; unmatched junction bases: 3. This CDR3 contains 14 residues. Per the germline V gene, CDR1 is MNHNS and CDR2 is SASEGT. In nucleotides, the CDR3 is TGTGCCAGCAGTGAGGGGACTAGCGCGGAGACCCAGTACTTC. Protein product: CASSEGTSAETQYF.

The genes are TRBV2 and TRBJ2-5, with unresolved D. The CDR3 spans 13 residues. Trimming pared 6 bases from V and 5 bases from J, leaving 13 bases between. Germline V gives CDR1 SNHLY, CDR2 FYNNEI. CDR3 in DNA: TGTGCCAGCAGGATTACCGGGTGGGAGACCCAGTACTTC. Amino acid sequence: CASRITGWETQYF. Supplemented by reference TRBV2 and TRBJ2-5, the full variable domain reads EPEVTQTPSHQVTQMGQEVILRCVPISNHLYFYWYRQILGQKVEFLVSFYNNEISEKSEIFDDQFSVERPDGSNFTLKIRSTKLEDSAMYFCASRITGWETQYFGPGTRLLVL.

The chain carries TRBV20-1 and TRBJ2-5, with 7 bases aligning to TRBD2. This CDR3 is built from 16 residues. Germline loops: CDR1 DFQATT, CDR2 SNEGSKA (reference sequence). V shed 3 bases, J shed 1 base, and the junction held 11 bases outside the gene matches. The CDR3 is CSASLFLGGVQETQYF. CDR3 nucleotide sequence: TGCAGTGCTAGTCTCTTCTTGGGGGGGGTCCAAGAGACCCAGTACTTC.

There are a few counts of this clone. The gene calls are TRBV7-2 and TRBJ2-5; 7 bases map to TRBD2. The germline V gene has CDR1 SGHTA and CDR2 FQGNSA. The CDR3 loop spans 16 amino acids. V lost 5 bases to trimming and J lost 5 bases; unmatched junction nucleotides: 14. The CDR3 DNA reads TGTGCCAGCAGCGATGGCTATAGCGGGCTTAGGGAGACCCAGTACTTC. It codes for CASSDGYSGLRETQYF.